This T cell receptor (beta chain) comes out of a study of metastatic and nonmetastatic thyroid tumors. Across the study: Comparative analysis of repertoires was undertaken across blood and tumor or nodule tissue obtained from malignant and benign thyroid patients.

The entire patient cohort was treatment-naive prior to thyroid surgery. Findings and limits, study-wide: It was reported that TCR beta diversity was significantly higher in malignant thyroid tumors than benign nodules, in blood and tumor.

This clone has at least ten counts. Its specificity is unknown. Original processing methods: What underpinned the distant-metastasis classifier for papillary thyroid cancer was the set of CDR3 differences across clinicopathological groups. TCRdb re-clonotyped the PCR reads through MiXCR. The V and J calls follow TCRdb's processing rather than the paper's. In the table there are approximately 20,000 clones, approximately 16% of which are singletons. The sample was blood. The sequence came from a male donor with papillary thyroid cancer or a benign thyroid nodule (not recorded which). Some clones in this sample may be carry-over from other donors' samples.

CDR3 sequence (DNA): TGCGCCAGCAGCTCGCAAACTAGCTCGGATACGCAGTATTTT. Residues: CASSSQTSSDTQYF. This chain connects TRBV5-1 to TRBJ2-3; D perhaps matches TRBD2 (6 bases). Trimming removed 3 bases at V and 6 bases at J, with 14 bases between. Germline lookup yields CDR1 SGHRS and CDR2 YFSETQ. This CDR3 has 14 residues.